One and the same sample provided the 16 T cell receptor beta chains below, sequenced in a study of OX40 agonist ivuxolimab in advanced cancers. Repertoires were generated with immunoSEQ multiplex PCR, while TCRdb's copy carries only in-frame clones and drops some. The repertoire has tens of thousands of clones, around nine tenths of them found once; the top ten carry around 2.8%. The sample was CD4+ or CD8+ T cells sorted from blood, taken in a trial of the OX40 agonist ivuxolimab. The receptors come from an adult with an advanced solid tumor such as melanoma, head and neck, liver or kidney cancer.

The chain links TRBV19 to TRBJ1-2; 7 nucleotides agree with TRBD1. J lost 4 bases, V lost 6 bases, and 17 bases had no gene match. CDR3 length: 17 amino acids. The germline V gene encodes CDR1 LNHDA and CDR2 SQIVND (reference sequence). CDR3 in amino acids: CASSPFRDSFSGYGYTF. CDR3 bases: TGTGCCAGTAGCCCCTTCCGGGACAGCTTTTCTGGCTATGGCTACACCTTC.

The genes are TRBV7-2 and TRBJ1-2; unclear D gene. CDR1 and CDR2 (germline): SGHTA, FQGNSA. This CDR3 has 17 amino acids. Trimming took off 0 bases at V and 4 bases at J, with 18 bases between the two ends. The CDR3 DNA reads TGTGCCAGCAGCTTAGCCCTGGGTTCTAACGGGCCCTATGGCTACACCTTC. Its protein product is CASSLALGSNGPYGYTF.

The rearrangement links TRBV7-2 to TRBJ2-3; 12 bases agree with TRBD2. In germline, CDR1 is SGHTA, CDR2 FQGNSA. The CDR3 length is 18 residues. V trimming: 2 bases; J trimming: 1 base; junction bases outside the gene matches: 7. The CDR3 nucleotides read TGTGCCAGCAGCTTAAGCCTAGCGGGGGGGCGTGGCACAGATACGCAGTATTTT. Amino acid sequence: CASSLSLAGGRGTDTQYF.

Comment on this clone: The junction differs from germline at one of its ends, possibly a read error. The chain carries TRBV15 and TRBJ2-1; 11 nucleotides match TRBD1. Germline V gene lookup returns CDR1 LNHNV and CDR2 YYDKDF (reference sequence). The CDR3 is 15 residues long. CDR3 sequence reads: CVTSSGTGGWYEQFF. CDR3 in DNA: TGTGTCACCAGCAGCGGGACAGGGGGTTGGTATGAGCAGTTCTTC.

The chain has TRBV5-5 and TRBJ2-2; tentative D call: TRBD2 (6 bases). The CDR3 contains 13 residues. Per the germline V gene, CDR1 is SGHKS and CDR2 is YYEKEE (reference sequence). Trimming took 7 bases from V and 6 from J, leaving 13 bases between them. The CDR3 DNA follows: TGTGCCAGCGGCCTGACTAGGCCCGGGGAGCTGTTTTTT. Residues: CASGLTRPGELFF.

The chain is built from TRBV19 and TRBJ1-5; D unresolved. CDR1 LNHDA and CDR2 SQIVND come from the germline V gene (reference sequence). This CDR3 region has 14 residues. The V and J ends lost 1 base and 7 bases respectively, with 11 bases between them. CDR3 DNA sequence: TGTGCCAGTAGTATAGGAGGCGGAGGACAGCCCCAGCATTTT. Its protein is CASSIGGGGQPQHF.

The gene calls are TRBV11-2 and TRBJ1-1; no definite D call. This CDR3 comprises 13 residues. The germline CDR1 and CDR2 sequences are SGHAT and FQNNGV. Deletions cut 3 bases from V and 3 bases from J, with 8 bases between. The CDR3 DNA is TGTGCCAGCAGCTTGGCGCGATACACTGAAGCTTTCTTT. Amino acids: CASSLARYTEAFF.

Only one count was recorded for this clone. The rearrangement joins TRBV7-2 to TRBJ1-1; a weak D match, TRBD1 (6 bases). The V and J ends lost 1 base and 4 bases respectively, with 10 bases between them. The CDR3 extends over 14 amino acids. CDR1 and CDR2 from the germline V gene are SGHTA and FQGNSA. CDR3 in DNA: TGTGCCAGCAGCTTAGACAGGGTAGGCACTGAAGCTTTCTTT. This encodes CASSLDRVGTEAFF.

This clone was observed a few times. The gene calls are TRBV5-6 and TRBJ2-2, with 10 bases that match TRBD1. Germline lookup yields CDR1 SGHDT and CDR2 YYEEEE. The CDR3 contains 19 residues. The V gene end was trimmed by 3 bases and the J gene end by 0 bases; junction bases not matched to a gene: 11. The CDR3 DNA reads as TGTGCCAGCAGCTGGGTCGTTGGGACAGGGGATTCGAACACCGGGGAGCTGTTTTTT. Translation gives CASSWVVGTGDSNTGELFF.

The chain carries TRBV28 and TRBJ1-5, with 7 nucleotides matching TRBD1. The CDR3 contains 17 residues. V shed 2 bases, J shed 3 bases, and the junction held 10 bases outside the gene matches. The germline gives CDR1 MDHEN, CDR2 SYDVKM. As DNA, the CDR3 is TGTGCCAGCAGTTTACCTCTCAATAGGGGGCTCAATCAGCCCCAGCATTTT. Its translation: CASSLPLNRGLNQPQHF.

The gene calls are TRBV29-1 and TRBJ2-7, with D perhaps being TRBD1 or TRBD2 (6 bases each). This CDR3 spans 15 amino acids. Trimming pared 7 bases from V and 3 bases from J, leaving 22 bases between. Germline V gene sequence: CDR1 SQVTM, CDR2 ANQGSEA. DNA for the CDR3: TGCAGCGCTCTTTCGGGGGCGCCCTGGAACTACGAGCAGTACTTC. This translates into CSALSGAPWNYEQYF.

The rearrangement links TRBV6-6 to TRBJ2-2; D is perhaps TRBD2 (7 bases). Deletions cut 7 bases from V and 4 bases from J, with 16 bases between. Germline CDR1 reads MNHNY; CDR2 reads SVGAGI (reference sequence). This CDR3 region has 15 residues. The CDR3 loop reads CASTPGGGGTGELFF. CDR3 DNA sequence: TGTGCCAGCACCCCCGGGGGCGGGGGCACCGGGGAGCTGTTTTTT.

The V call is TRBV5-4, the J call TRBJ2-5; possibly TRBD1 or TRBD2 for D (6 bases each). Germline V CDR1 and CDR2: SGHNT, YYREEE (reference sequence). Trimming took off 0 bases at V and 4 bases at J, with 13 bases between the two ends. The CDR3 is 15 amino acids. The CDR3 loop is CASSLVPGAGETQYF. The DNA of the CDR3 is TGTGCCAGCAGCTTGGTTCCGGGGGCGGGAGAGACCCAGTACTTC.

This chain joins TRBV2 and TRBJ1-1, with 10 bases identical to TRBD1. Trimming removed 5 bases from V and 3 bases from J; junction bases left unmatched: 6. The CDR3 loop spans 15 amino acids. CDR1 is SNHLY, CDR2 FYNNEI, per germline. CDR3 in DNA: TGTGCCAGCAGTCTTTTGACAGGGGGCGACACTGAAGCTTTCTTT. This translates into CASSLLTGGDTEAFF.

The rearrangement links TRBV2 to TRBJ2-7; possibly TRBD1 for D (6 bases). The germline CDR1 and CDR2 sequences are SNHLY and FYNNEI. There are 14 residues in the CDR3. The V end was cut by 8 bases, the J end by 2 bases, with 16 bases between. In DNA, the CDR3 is TGTGCCAGCCGCCCTGACAGGCCAGCCTACGAGCAGTACTTC. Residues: CASRPDRPAYEQYF.

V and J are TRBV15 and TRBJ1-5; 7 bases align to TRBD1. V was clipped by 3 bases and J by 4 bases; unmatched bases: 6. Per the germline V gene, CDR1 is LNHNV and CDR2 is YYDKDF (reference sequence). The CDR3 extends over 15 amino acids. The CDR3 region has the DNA TGTGCCACCAGCAGGGACAGGAATGAAAATCAGCCCCAGCATTTT. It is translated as CATSRDRNENQPQHF.